Described below is a single T cell receptor beta chain sequence and its context. In the source study's methods: From reference gene primer amplification, estimates of nucleated cell counts were derived. TCRdb's copy holds only in-frame clones and misses some; the assay was immunoSEQ multiplex PCR. Clonal size and the V and J genes are those of that table, whereas D and trimming came from the DNA. Counted here are fewer than 100,000 clones, under 85% occurring once; the ten biggest clones make up approximately 24%. The source of the sample is a study of blood T cell repertoires in COVID-19. Whole-study context: Collection of acute and convalescent COVID-19 samples took place in the United States, Italy and Spain. The analysed material was cDNA or gDNA that came from T cells, B-cell-depleted T cells, or PBMCs.

V was shortened by 4 bases and J by 2 bases, with 6 bases between the two germline ends. Germline V gene data show CDR1 as SGHKS and CDR2 as YYEKEE (reference sequence). This CDR3 comprises 12 residues. J is TRBJ2-5 and V is TRBV5-5; no reliable D call. This receptor was obtained from a man in his 70s with acute or convalescent COVID-19. The sample taken for sequencing was peripheral blood. The CDR3 DNA reads TGTGCCAGCAGCAAACAGCAAGAGACCCAGTACTTC. Protein: CASSKQQETQYF.